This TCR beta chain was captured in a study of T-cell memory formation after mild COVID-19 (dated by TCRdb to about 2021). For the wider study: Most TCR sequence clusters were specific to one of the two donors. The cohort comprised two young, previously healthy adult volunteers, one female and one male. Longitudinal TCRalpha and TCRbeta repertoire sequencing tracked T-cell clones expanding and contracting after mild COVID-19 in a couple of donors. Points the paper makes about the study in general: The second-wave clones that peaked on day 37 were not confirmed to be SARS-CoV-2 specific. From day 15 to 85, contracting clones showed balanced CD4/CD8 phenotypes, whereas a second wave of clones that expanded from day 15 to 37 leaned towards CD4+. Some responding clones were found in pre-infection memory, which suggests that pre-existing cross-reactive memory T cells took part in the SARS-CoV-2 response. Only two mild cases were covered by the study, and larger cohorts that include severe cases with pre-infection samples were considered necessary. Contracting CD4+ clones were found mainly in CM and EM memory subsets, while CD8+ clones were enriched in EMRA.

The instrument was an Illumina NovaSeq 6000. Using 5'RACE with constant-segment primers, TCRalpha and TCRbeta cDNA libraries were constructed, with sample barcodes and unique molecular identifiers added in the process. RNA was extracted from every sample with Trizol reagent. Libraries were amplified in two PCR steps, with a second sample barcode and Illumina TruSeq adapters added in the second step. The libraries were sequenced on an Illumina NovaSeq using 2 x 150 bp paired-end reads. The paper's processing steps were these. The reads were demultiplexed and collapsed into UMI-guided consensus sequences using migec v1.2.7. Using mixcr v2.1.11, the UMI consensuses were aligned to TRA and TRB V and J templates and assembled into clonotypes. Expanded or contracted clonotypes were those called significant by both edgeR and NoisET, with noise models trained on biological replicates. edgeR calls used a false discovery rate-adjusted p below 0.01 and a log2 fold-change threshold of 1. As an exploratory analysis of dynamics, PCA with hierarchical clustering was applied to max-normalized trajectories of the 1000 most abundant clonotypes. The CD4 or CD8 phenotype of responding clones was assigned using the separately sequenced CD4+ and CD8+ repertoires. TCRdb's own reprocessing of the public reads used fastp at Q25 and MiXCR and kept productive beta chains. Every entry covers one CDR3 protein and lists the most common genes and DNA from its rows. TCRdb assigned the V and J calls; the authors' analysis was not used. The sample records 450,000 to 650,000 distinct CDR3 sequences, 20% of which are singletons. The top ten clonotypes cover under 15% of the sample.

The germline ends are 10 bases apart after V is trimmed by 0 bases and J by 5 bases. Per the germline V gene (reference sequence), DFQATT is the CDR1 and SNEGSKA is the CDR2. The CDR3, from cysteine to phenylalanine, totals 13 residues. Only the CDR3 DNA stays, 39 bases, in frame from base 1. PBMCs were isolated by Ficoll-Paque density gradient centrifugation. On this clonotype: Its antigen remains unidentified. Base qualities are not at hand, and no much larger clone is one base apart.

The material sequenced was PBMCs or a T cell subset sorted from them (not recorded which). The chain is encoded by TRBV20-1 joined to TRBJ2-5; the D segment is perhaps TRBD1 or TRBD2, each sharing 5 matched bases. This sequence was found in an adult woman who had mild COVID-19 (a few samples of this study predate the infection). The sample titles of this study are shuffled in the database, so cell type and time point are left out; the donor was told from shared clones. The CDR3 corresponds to CSARDGWGETQYF. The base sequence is TGCAGTGCTAGAGACGGATGGGGGGAGACCCAGTACTTC.